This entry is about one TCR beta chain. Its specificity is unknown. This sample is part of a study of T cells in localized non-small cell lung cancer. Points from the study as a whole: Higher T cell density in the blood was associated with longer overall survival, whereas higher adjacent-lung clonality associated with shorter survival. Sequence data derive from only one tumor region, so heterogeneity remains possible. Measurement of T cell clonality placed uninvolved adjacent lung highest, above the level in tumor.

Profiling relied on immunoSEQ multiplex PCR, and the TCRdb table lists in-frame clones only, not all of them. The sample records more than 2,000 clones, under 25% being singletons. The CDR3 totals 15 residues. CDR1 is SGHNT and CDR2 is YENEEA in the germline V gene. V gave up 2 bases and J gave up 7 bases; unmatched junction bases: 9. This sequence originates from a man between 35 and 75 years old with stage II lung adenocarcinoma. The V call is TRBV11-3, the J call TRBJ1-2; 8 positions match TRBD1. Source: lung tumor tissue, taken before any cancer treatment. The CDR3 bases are TGTGCCAGCAGCTTACCGGGCAGGGGGCGAGGTGGCTACACCTTC. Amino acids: CASSLPGRGRGGYTF.